This T cell receptor beta chain was sequenced in a study of technical replicates of blood from several donors. Libraries were prepared by immunoSEQ multiplex PCR; TCRdb keeps only in-frame clonotypes and omits some of them. The repertoire holds tens of thousands of clones, 91% seen once, with 0.37% in the top ten. Trimming shortened V by 4 bases and J by 6 bases, and 7 bases separated the two germline ends. CDR3 length: 10 residues. The germline CDR1 and CDR2 sequences are DFQATT and SNEGSKA (reference sequence). Sequences were obtained from T cells isolated from PBMCs. This chain connects TRBV20-1 to TRBJ2-7; D ambiguous. This clonotype originated in a human donor in good health. Some clones in this sample may be carry-over from other donors' samples. The CDR3 sequence: CSAKFVEQYF. Here the CDR3 DNA reads TGCAGTGCTAAATTCGTCGAGCAGTACTTC.